This T cell receptor beta chain was identified in a study of cytomegalovirus exposure and HLA in healthy donors. The J segment lost 5 bases and the V segment lost 3 bases, leaving 7 bases of the junction unmatched. The CDR3 consists of 14 residues. Germline-derived CDR1 and CDR2 are SGHRS and YFSETQ. Vbeta (60) and Jbeta (13) primers were used in the PCR. Clones were read by immunoSEQ multiplex PCR, and TCRdb kept only the in-frame ones, dropping some. Among some 190,000 clones, 75% to 90% were seen once, and the ten largest hold 1.1%. Sequencing was carried out using PBMCs. This chain joins TRBV5-1 and TRBJ1-2; 7 bases match TRBD1. The receptor's source is a boy aged 2 to 10 in good health and CMV-seronegative. CDR3 residues: CASSSGTEGYGYTF. CDR3 nucleotides: TGCGCCAGCAGCTCCGGGACAGAGGGATATGGCTACACCTTC. Complete variable domain (other parts from reference TRBV5-1 and TRBJ1-2): KAGVTQTPRYLIKTRGQQVTLSCSPISGHRSVSWYQQTPGQGLQFLFEYFSETQRNKGNFPGRFSGRQFSNSRSEMNVSTLELGDSALYLCASSSGTEGYGYTFGSGTRLTVV.